Described below is a single T cell receptor (beta chain) sequence and its context. The source of the sample is a study of control samples from healthy donors and cancer patients. The CDR3 has 13 residues. J gave up 4 bases and V 6 bases, and 6 bases lay outside the gene matches. CDR1 and CDR2 (germline): MNHEY, SVGAGI. Sequencing used immunoSEQ multiplex PCR; TCRdb keeps in-frame clones, though not all of them. Of some 100,000 clones detected, roughly 91% appear once; the ten largest clones hold 7.5% to 10%. The clonotype originates from a man aged 25 to 40 in good health. The sample taken for sequencing was blood. The genes are TRBV6-5 and TRBJ2-7; 7 nucleotides line up with TRBD1. The DNA of the CDR3 is TGTGCCAGCAGCCTTCACAGGGGATACGAGCAGTACTTC. Translated: CASSLHRGYEQYF.